The source of this T cell receptor (beta chain) is a study of blood T cell repertoires in COVID-19 (dated by TCRdb to the early 2020s). In the study overall: The collaborator samples originated in the United States, Italy and Spain and spanned the acute and convalescent phases of COVID-19. The dataset comprised deeply sampled blood TCRbeta repertoires from subjects exposed to, actively infected with, or recovered from COVID-19. The sample metadata nearly always contained a de-identified subject ID, COVID-19 status, age in years and sex. The material from the prospective study consisted of cDNA or gDNA derived from T cells, B-cell-depleted T cells, or PBMCs. HLA class I and class II types, where available, came from metadata supplied by the sample provider rather than from assay-based typing. A freely available public database, intended as a resource for researchers studying the immune response to SARS-CoV-2, is where the repertoires were released. The samples were drawn from two sources: the first 160 participants of the ongoing ImmuneRACE study, and 950 to 1,500 subjects contributed by 6 global collaborators.

Collaborating institutions collected whole blood in K2EDTA tubes following their own protocols. Collaborator samples were shipped for TCRbeta analysis as frozen whole blood, isolated PBMCs, or DNA extracted from either sample type. V loses 0 bases at its end and J loses 5 bases; junction bases beyond the gene matches: 2. From the cysteine through the phenylalanine, the CDR3 covers 15 amino acids. Of all the DNA, just the CDR3 is kept, 45 bases in frame from base 1. CDR1 and CDR2, looked up from the germline V gene, are SGHRS and YFSETQ. Here is what the overall study found, with its caveats: The amount of clinical and demographic metadata varied by source and participant and was provided uncurated.

TCRbeta CDR3 regions were amplified from genomic DNA by means of the immunoSEQ Assay, a bias-controlled multiplex PCR. Per the original workflow: The number of nucleated cells in each sample was estimated by amplification of reference gene primers within the assay. To quantify the absolute abundance of each unique TCRbeta CDR3 rearrangement, sequence reads were collapsed and filtered. For each sample, productive Simpson clonality was calculated as the square root of Simpson's diversity index over productive rearrangements. TCRdb mirrors the immuneACCESS table, restricted to in-frame sequences. Some clones are absent from its copies; in checked studies, under half trace to an unresolved V gene, and the reason for the others is unknown. The V and J calls and clone size were taken over from that table, and D and trimming were inferred from the DNA. This sample has roughly 100,000 clones in its table, and approximately 82% of those were observed once. The top ten clonotypes cover 15% of the sample.

Notes on this clone: The clone's antigen remains unknown. The input lacks base qualities; no much larger clone sits a single base away.

Recombination joined TRBV5-1 with TRBJ2-5, with 12 junctional bases fitting TRBD2. This receptor was taken from a woman aged 80 or over with acute or convalescent COVID-19. The sequenced sample consisted of peripheral blood. The sequenced DNA: TGCGCCAGCAGCTTGGCTCTAGCGGGAGGGGAGACCCAGTACTTC. Its protein product is CASSLALAGGETQYF.